This passage covers 32 T cell receptor beta chains from one sample sequenced in a study of identical twins listed by TCRdb under 2016. Receptor libraries were prepared by 5' RACE. Sequenced on an Illumina HiSeq 2000. TCRdb trimmed the raw reads at Q25, called clones with MiXCR and kept productive beta chains. Here each entry gathers all rows of one CDR3 protein and keeps the most common genes and DNA. This sample has hundreds of thousands of distinct CDR3 sequences in its table, and less than 7% of those were observed once. The ten largest make up around 1.9% of the sample. The material sequenced was naive T cells sorted from blood. The sample's cell subset or site label is to be understood as: cells isolated with a human naive T-cell isolation kit. The receptors stem from a man between 18 and 29 years old in good health.

This clonotype has ten or more counts. The gene calls are TRBV25-1 and TRBJ2-5; D may be TRBD1 (5 bases). CDR1 and CDR2 (germline): MGHDK, SYGVNS. This CDR3 contains 17 residues. V lost 4 bases to trimming and J lost 2 bases, with 20 bases between them. CDR3 in DNA: TGTGCCAGCAGTGGGTCGACAGCCCTAAAAACACAAGAGACCCAGTACTTC. Amino acids: CASSGSTALKTQETQYF.

This clonotype showed up just a few times. The gene calls are TRBV18 and TRBJ1-2; 8 positions agree with TRBD1. The CDR3 totals 13 residues. The germline V gene encodes CDR1 KGHSH and CDR2 LQKENI. With 3 bases clipped from V and 6 bases from J, the junction kept 3 bases outside the gene matches. The DNA of the CDR3 is TGTGCCAGCTCACCCGGACAGGGAAATGGCTACACCTTC. Translated, it gives CASSPGQGNGYTF.

This clonotype has at least ten counts. The V call is TRBV27, the J call TRBJ1-5, with 8 bases lining up with TRBD1. V dropped 6 bases and J dropped 11; count of bases not matched to a gene: 6. CDR1 is MNHEY and CDR2 is SMNVEV in the germline V gene (reference sequence). The CDR3 has 12 residues. The CDR3 loop reads CASSNRDRTQHF. The DNA of the CDR3 is TGTGCCAGCAGCAACCGGGACAGGACCCAGCATTTT.

This clonotype was counted a few times. The chain joins TRBV25-1 to TRBJ2-1, with 9 bases identical to TRBD1. The germline V gene encodes CDR1 MGHDK and CDR2 SYGVNS. V was clipped by 4 bases and J by 4 bases; unmatched bases: 11. The length of the CDR3 is 17 residues. Written as DNA, the CDR3 is TGTGCCAGCAGTGCCGTTCCGAAGGGACAGGGTTACAATGAGCAGTTCTTC. The encoded protein is CASSAVPKGQGYNEQFF. Drawing the rest from reference TRBV25-1 and TRBJ2-1, the complete variable domain is EADIYQTPRYLVIGTGKKITLECSQTMGHDKMYWYQQDPGMELHLIHYSYGVNSTEKGDLSSESTVSRIRTEHFPLTLESARPSHTSQYLCASSAVPKGQGYNEQFFGPGTRLTVL.

Many counts were recorded for this clonotype. Relative to the germline gene, one junction end is altered; a read error may explain this. The rearrangement joins TRBV7-2 to TRBJ2-3, with a tentative D call TRBD2 (5 bases). CDR3 length equals 15 residues. Germline V lookup: CDR1 SGHTA, CDR2 FQGNSA. CDR3 coding DNA: TGTGCCAGCAGTTTAGTAGCAGGAGGTACAGATACGCAGTATTTT. Its translation: CASSLVAGGTDTQYF.

This clonotype was picked up many times. The J gene is TRBJ2-1, the V gene TRBV20-1, with D maybe TRBD1 (5 bases). This CDR3 contains 10 residues. The V end was cut by 5 bases, the J end by 7 bases, with 6 bases between. Germline V gene lookup returns CDR1 DFQATT and CDR2 SNEGSKA (reference sequence). CDR3 nucleotide sequence: TGCAGTGCTGGGGCGAATGAGCAGTTCTTC. Amino acid sequence: CSAGANEQFF.

This clonotype showed up many times. The rearrangement uses TRBV5-1 and TRBJ1-6, with D possibly being TRBD1 (5 bases). CDR3 size: 15 residues. Trimming pared 3 bases from V and 6 bases from J, leaving 13 bases between. Germline lookup yields CDR1 SGHRS and CDR2 YFSETQ. The CDR3 nucleotides are TGCGCCAGCAGCTCGGCGAGCGGGGGTAATTCACCCCTCCACTTT. Residues: CASSSASGGNSPLHF.

This clonotype was observed a handful of times. The chain is built from TRBV12-3 or TRBV12-4 and TRBJ2-5, with D hard to call. The CDR3 totals 13 residues. With 6 bases removed from V and 1 base from J, the gap between germline ends came to 9 bases. CDR3 coding DNA: TGTGCCAGCAGCCGGAGTTTCCAAGAGACCCAGTACTTC. It specifies CASSRSFQETQYF.

There are a few counts of this clonotype. The V and J genes are TRBV20-1 and TRBJ2-1; 7 bases fit TRBD2. The germline CDR1 and CDR2 sequences are DFQATT and SNEGSKA (reference sequence). V lost 1 base to trimming and J lost 6 bases; unmatched junction nucleotides: 12. This CDR3 comprises 16 residues. This CDR3 is CSARAVLGEGPNEQFF. CDR3 in DNA: TGCAGTGCTAGAGCCGTACTGGGGGAGGGGCCCAATGAGCAGTTCTTC.

This clonotype was seen more than once but under ten times. J is TRBJ2-3 and V is TRBV4-1; D uncertain. Trimming took 5 bases from V and 2 from J, leaving 14 bases between them. The CDR3 is made up of 15 amino acids. The germline V gene has CDR1 MGHRA and CDR2 YSYEKL. Here the CDR3 reads CASSEGQATTDTQYF. CDR3 bases: TGCGCCAGCAGCGAAGGTCAAGCTACCACAGATACGCAGTATTTT.

The rearrangement joins TRBV29-1 to TRBJ2-2; 7 bases agree with TRBD1. The CDR3 totals 14 residues. The ends lost 6 bases at V and 4 bases at J; junction bases unmatched: 8. Germline V lookup: CDR1 SQVTM, CDR2 ANQGSEA. The CDR3 sequence: CSVSGTDITGELFF. The CDR3 nucleotides are TGCAGCGTCTCCGGGACAGATATCACCGGGGAGCTGTTTTTT.

There are a few counts of this clonotype. This sequence joins TRBV7-9 and TRBJ2-1; 7 nucleotides agree with TRBD2. The CDR3 consists of 15 residues. Germline CDR1 and CDR2: SEHNR and FQNEAQ (reference sequence). With V trimmed by 4 bases and J by 2 bases, 5 bases remained unmatched. The CDR3 sequence is CASSSPLAAYNEQFF. CDR3 in DNA: TGTGCCAGCAGCTCCCCTCTAGCGGCCTACAATGAGCAGTTCTTC.

In this sample, this clonotype turned up many times. This rearrangement joins TRBV24-1 to TRBJ2-3, with 8 bases that match TRBD2. This CDR3 has 17 residues. V lost 3 bases and J lost 8; bases outside the gene matches: 15. Germline values: CDR1 KGHDR, CDR2 SFDVKD. The DNA for the CDR3 is TGTGCCACCAGTGATCCGCGCGGGGGGTCGGTGCCAGGTACGCAGTATTTT. It encodes CATSDPRGGSVPGTQYF.

This chain joins TRBV29-1 and TRBJ2-5; D not resolved. This CDR3 has 10 amino acids. Germline assignment: CDR1 SQVTM and CDR2 ANQGSEA. V dropped 3 bases and J dropped 7 bases, with 6 bases sitting between them. The CDR3 region is CSVDVGTQYF. The CDR3 bases are TGCAGCGTTGACGTAGGGACCCAGTACTTC.

J is TRBJ2-7 and V is TRBV5-6; D might be TRBD1 or TRBD2, each matching 5 bases. The CDR3 is 12 amino acids. Germline lookup yields CDR1 SGHDT and CDR2 YYEEEE. The CDR3 loop is CASSLGTYDQYV. In DNA form, the CDR3 reads TGTGCCAGCAGCCTCGGGACCTACGATCAGTACGTC.

This clonotype was found many times. The chain recombines TRBV3-1 with TRBJ2-1; weak D call: TRBD2 (6 bases). The CDR3 runs to 13 residues. V lost 1 base and J 13 bases, leaving 14 bases between the germline ends. Germline assignment: CDR1 LGHDT and CDR2 YNNKEL (reference sequence). CDR3 nucleotides: TGTGCCAGCAGCCAAGTGGGTGTGGGAGGACAGTTCTTC. It translates to CASSQVGVGGQFF.

This clonotype was observed a handful of times. The gene calls are TRBV20-1 and TRBJ2-3; 10 nucleotides match TRBD2. The CDR3 runs 17 residues. The germline V gene has CDR1 DFQATT and CDR2 SNEGSKA (reference sequence). Trimming removed 6 bases from V and 4 bases from J; junction bases left unmatched: 16. CDR3 sequence: CSAVEAGGPLGADTQYF. As DNA, the CDR3 is TGCAGTGCCGTGGAAGCGGGAGGGCCCCTAGGCGCAGATACGCAGTATTTT.

This clonotype was seen repeatedly, ten times or more. The rearrangement uses TRBV5-1 and TRBJ2-1, with D unresolved. Germline-derived CDR1 and CDR2 are SGHRS and YFSETQ. V lost 0 bases, J lost 8 bases, and 6 bases lay in between. The CDR3 totals 12 residues. The CDR3: CASSLGSHEQFF. The CDR3 nucleotides read TGCGCCAGCAGCTTGGGAAGTCATGAGCAGTTCTTC.

This clonotype was observed many times. At one boundary the junction diverges from the germline segment, which might be a read error. This CDR3 reads CASSLESGANVLTF. DNA for the CDR3: TGTGCCAGCAGCTTGGAGTCCGGGGCCAACGTCCTGACTTTC. This chain links TRBV5-1 with TRBJ2-6; D is undetermined. This CDR3 comprises 14 residues. In germline, CDR1 is SGHRS, CDR2 YFSETQ.

The chain employs TRBV27 and TRBJ2-7, with TRBD2 matching over 7 bases. J was trimmed by 3 bases and V by 4 bases; bases with no gene match: 9. This CDR3 is 15 amino acids long. Germline CDR1 is MNHEY and CDR2 is SMNVEV (reference sequence). The CDR3 DNA reads as TGTGCCAGCAGTTCTCGGACTAGGTTAAGCTACGAGCAGTACTTC. This codes for CASSSRTRLSYEQYF.

Ten or more counts support this clonotype. The gene calls are TRBV6-4 and TRBJ1-1; D gene ambiguous. Looked up from germline, CDR1 is MRHNA and CDR2 is SNTAGT. Trimming took off 3 bases at V and 5 bases at J, with 4 bases between the two ends. The CDR3 covers 11 residues. The CDR3 loop reads CASSEGTEAFF. The CDR3 region has the DNA TGTGCCAGCAGTGAGGGTACTGAAGCTTTCTTT.

In its sample, this clonotype was seen many times. The chain combines TRBV20-1 with TRBJ2-7; a possible D gene is TRBD2 (5 bases). V gave up 6 bases and J gave up 3 bases, with 21 bases separating them. The CDR3 totals 15 residues. The germline CDR1 and CDR2 sequences are DFQATT and SNEGSKA (reference sequence). CDR3 in DNA: TGCAGTGCCCATAACGTCGACACGGGGAGCTACGAGCAGTACTTC. Translating it yields CSAHNVDTGSYEQYF.

This rearrangement joins TRBV7-2 to TRBJ2-7, with D perhaps assigned TRBD1 or TRBD2 (5 bases each). The germline CDR1 and CDR2 sequences are SGHTA and FQGNSA. The CDR3 is 14 amino acids. The V end was cut by 8 bases, the J end by 3 bases, with 17 bases between. The CDR3 here is CASSPSGGDYEQYV. CDR3 nucleotide sequence: TGTGCCAGCTCTCCATCTGGGGGAGACTACGAGCAGTACGTC.

The sample holds many counts of this clonotype. V and J are TRBV12-3 or TRBV12-4 and TRBJ2-3, with no clear D. V was shortened by 1 base and J by 2 bases, with 7 bases between the two germline ends. The CDR3 spans 14 residues. In nucleotides, the CDR3 is TGTGCCAGCAGTTTAGGGACCCACACAGATACGCAGTATTTT. Translated: CASSLGTHTDTQYF.

In its sample, this clonotype was seen a few times. The rearrangement links TRBV30 to TRBJ2-7; D is ambiguous. The length of the CDR3 is 11 residues. Germline CDR1 GTSNPN, CDR2 SVGIG (reference sequence). With 3 bases removed from V and 6 bases from J, the gap between germline ends came to 9 bases. This CDR3 is CAWRYGVEQYV. As DNA, the CDR3 is TGTGCCTGGAGGTATGGGGTCGAGCAGTACGTC.

This clonotype was counted at least ten times. The rearrangement joins TRBV29-1 to TRBJ2-5; D is possibly TRBD1 (6 bases). CDR1 and CDR2 (germline): SQVTM, ANQGSEA. The germline V and J ends were trimmed by 7 bases and 7 bases, with 22 bases remaining between them. CDR3 length equals 14 residues. The CDR3 region has the DNA TGCAGCGGATCCCAAGGGCCTGCACAGGGGACCCAGTACTTC. It is translated as CSGSQGPAQGTQYF.

The chain combines TRBV3-1 with TRBJ2-7; the match to TRBD1 covers 8 bases. The CDR3 is made up of 15 amino acids. With 3 bases clipped from V and 4 bases from J, the junction kept 8 bases outside the gene matches. Germline V gene data show CDR1 as LGHDT and CDR2 as YNNKEL (reference sequence). CDR3 amino acids: CASSHVDRDAYEQYF. The CDR3 nucleotides read TGTGCCAGCAGCCACGTGGACAGGGACGCATACGAGCAGTACTTC.

This clonotype appeared a few times. V and J are TRBV30 and TRBJ2-1; possibly TRBD2 for D (5 bases). The V gene's germline CDR1 is GTSNPN and CDR2 SVGIG (reference sequence). With 2 bases removed from V and 6 bases from J, the gap between germline ends came to 11 bases. This CDR3 is 13 amino acids long. The CDR3 protein is CAWSWLAPNEQFF. The DNA of the CDR3 is TGTGCCTGGAGTTGGCTAGCCCCCAATGAGCAGTTCTTC. The whole variable domain, filled in from reference TRBV30 and TRBJ2-1, reads SQTIHQWPATLVQPVGSPLSLECTVEGTSNPNLYWYRQAAGRGLQLLFYSVGIGQISSEVPQNLSASRPQDRQFILSSKKLLLSDSGFYLCAWSWLAPNEQFFGPGTRLTVL.

This clonotype has a count of ten or more. The chain carries TRBV7-2 and TRBJ2-2; 11 bases agree with TRBD2. Germline CDR1 reads SGHTA; CDR2 reads FQGNSA. Unmatched junction bases numbered 6, after V lost 6 bases and J lost 6 bases. The CDR3 is 15 amino acids. CDR3 nucleotides: TGTGCCAGCAGGCCCGGGACTAGCGGCGCCGGGGAGCTGTTTTTT. This gives the protein CASRPGTSGAGELFF.

This clonotype has a handful of counts. The genes are TRBV20-1 and TRBJ2-1; no reliable D call. V lost 0 bases and J 5 bases, leaving 11 bases between the germline ends. Germline V lookup: CDR1 DFQATT, CDR2 SNEGSKA (reference sequence). This CDR3 is 14 amino acids long. The CDR3 reads CSARDGVTDNEQFF. DNA for the CDR3: TGCAGTGCTAGAGATGGGGTAACGGACAATGAGCAGTTCTTC.

This clonotype was detected only a few times. The chain joins TRBV20-1 to TRBJ1-4; D gene unclear. The V end was cut by 6 bases, the J end by 0 bases, with 11 bases between. The germline V gene encodes CDR1 DFQATT and CDR2 SNEGSKA (reference sequence). The CDR3 consists of 14 residues. The CDR3 here is CSASGSATNEKLFF. The DNA for the CDR3 is TGCAGTGCCAGCGGCAGTGCAACTAATGAAAAACTGTTTTTT.

V is TRBV11-2 and J is TRBJ2-5; TRBD2 matches at 9 bases. V trimming: 0 bases; J trimming: 7 bases; junction bases outside the gene matches: 3. Looked up from germline, CDR1 is SGHAT and CDR2 is FQNNGV. The CDR3 consists of 14 residues. The CDR3 loop is CASSLEAGGLTQYF. The CDR3 nucleotides are TGTGCCAGCAGCTTAGAGGCGGGAGGGCTGACCCAGTACTTC. Filled out from reference TRBV11-2 and TRBJ2-5, the complete variable domain reads EAGVAQSPRYKIIEKRQSVAFWCNPISGHATLYWYQQILGQGPKLLIQFQNNGVVDDSQLPKDRFSAERLKGVDSTLKIQPAKLEDSAVYLCASSLEAGGLTQYFGPGTRLLVL.